A selection of T cell receptor beta chains follows, all from one sample in a study of blood T cell repertoires in COVID-19. Libraries were prepared by immunoSEQ multiplex PCR; TCRdb keeps only in-frame clonotypes and omits some of them. The table has 150,000 to 200,000 clones, around 84% seen once; the top ten hold about 14%. The sequenced material came from peripheral blood. Every receptor here comes from a woman in her 70s with COVID-19, enrolled during active disease. Each CDR3 is given with its conserved first and last residue. A D gene is named only where the DNA matches it firmly. Clone size is shown for a subset of rows, as once, few, many or a class of expanded clone.

d_gene	v_gene	abundance	j_gene	CDR3nt	CDR3aa
TRBD1	TRBV27	once	TRBJ1-3	TGTGCCAGCAGTGTTGACAGGGGGCTGGGAAACACCATATATTTT	CASSVDRGLGNTIYF
TRBD1	TRBV5-7	-	TRBJ1-5	TGTGCCAGCAGCTGGGGACAGGGGCTATGGAGCAATCAGCCCCAGCATTTT	CASSWGQGLWSNQPQHF
TRBD2	TRBV28	-	TRBJ2-5	TGTGGCGTGCGGGGGCAAGAGACCCAGTACTTC	CGVRGQETQYF
TRBD2	TRBV9	-	TRBJ2-2	TGTGCCAGCAGCCCCTCAATGGGGGAGGGCCACGCCGGGGAGCTGTTTTTT	CASSPSMGEGHAGELFF
-	TRBV6-6	-	TRBJ1-2	TGTGCCAGCAGATCCCCCTTGGCTCGGGACATACTCTTC	CASRSPLARDILF
-	TRBV27	-	TRBJ1-6	TGTGCCAGCAGATCGCCGGGACTGGGAAATTCACCCCTCCACTTT	CASRSPGLGNSPLHF
-	TRBV19	few	TRBJ2-1	TGTGCCAGTAGTCCCTTTCCGGGTTACAATGAGCAGTTCTTC	CASSPFPGYNEQFF
TRBD1	TRBV29-1	few	TRBJ1-1	TGCAGCGGTAAACAGGGGCAGAACACTGAAGCTTTCTTT	CSGKQGQNTEAFF
-	TRBV18	few	TRBJ1-5	TGTGCCAGCGCCGGACAGAAGAATCAGCCCCAGCATTTT	CASAGQKNQPQHF
-	TRBV27	-	TRBJ1-1	TGTGCCAGCAGTTTGCGGGGGGTAGCTTTCTTT	CASSLRGVAFF
-	TRBV27	-	TRBJ1-1	TGTGCCAGCAGTTTAATAGCACGGTCAGAAGCTTTCTTT	CASSLIARSEAFF
TRBD1	TRBV7-8	-	TRBJ1-1	TGTGCCAGCACTCAAGACAGGGCAAACACTGAAGCTTTCTTT	CASTQDRANTEAFF
-	TRBV28	-	TRBJ1-6	TGTGCCAGCTGGGGGGGGGCGTGGGGTAATTCACCCCTCCACTTT	CASWGGAWGNSPLHF
-	TRBV30	-	TRBJ1-6	TGTGCCTGGAGTGGGACAGCAAATTCACCCCTCCACTTT	CAWSGTANSPLHF
-	TRBV7-3	-	TRBJ1-5	TGTGCCAGCAGCTTAACTCCAGGGGAACCCCAGCATTTT	CASSLTPGEPQHF
TRBD2	TRBV4-1	-	TRBJ2-7	TGCGCCAGCAGCTACGGACTAGCGGGCGTCTACGAGCAGTACTTC	CASSYGLAGVYEQYF
-	TRBV3-1/TRBV3-2	-	TRBJ1-1	TGTGCCAGCAGCCAATTCCCGAAACGCGCTGAAGCTTTCTTT	CASSQFPKRAEAFF
-	TRBV2	-	TRBJ1-2	TGTGCCAGCAGTGAAGTGGGGCACTATGGCTACACCTTC	CASSEVGHYGYTF